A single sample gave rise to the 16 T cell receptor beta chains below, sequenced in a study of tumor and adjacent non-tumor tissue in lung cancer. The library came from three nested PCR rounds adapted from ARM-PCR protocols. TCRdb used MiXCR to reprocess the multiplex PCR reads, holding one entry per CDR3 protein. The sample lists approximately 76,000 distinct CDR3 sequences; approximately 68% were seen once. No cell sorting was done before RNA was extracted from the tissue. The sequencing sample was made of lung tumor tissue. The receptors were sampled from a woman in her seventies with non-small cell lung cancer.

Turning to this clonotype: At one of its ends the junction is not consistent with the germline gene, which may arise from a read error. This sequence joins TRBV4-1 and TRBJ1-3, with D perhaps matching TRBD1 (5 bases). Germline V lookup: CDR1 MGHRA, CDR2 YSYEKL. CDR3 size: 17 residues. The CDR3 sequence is CASSQEASGTSVNTIYF. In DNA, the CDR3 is TGCGCCAGCAGCCAAGAGGCCTCAGGGACCTCTGTAAACACCATATATTTT.

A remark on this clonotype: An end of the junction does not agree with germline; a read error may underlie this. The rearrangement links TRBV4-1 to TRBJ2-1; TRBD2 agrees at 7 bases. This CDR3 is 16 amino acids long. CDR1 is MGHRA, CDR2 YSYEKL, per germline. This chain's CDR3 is CTSSQVLGGRYNEQFF. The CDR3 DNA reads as TGCACCAGCAGCCAAGTTCTGGGAGGGAGATACAATGAGCAGTTCTTC.

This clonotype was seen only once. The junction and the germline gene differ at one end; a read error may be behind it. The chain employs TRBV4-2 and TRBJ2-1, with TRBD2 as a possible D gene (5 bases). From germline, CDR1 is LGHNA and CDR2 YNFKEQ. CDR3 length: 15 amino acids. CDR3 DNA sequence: TGTGCCAGCGACCCACCGGGGAGAAGCAGCAATGAGCACTTCTTC. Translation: CASDPPGRSSNEHFF.

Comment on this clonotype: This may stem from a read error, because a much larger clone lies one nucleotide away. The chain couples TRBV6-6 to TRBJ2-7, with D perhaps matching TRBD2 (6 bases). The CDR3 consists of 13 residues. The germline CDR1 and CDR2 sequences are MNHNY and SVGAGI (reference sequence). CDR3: CTSSRLGPYEQYF. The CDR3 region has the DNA TGTACCAGCAGTCGACTAGGGCCCTACGAGCAGTACTTC.

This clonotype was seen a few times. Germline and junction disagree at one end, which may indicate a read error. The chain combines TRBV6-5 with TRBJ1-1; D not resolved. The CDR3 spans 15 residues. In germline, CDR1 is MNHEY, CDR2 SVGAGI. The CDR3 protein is CAGSYSVMVHTEAFF. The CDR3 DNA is TGTGCCGGCAGTTACTCGGTCATGGTTCACACTGAAGCTTTCTTT.

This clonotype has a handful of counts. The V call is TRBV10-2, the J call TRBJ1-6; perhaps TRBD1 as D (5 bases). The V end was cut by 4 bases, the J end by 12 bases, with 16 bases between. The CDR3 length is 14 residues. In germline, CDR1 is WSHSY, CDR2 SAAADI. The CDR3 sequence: CASSAWQGNLPLHF. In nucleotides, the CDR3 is TGCGCCAGCAGTGCCTGGCAGGGAAACCTACCCCTCCACTTT.

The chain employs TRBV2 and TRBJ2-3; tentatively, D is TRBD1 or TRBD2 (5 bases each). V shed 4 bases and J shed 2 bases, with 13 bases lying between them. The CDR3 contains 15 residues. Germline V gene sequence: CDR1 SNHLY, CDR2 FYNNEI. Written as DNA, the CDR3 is TGTGCCAGCAGTGGACTCCGGGGCGACACAGATACGCAGTATTTT. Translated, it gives CASSGLRGDTDTQYF.

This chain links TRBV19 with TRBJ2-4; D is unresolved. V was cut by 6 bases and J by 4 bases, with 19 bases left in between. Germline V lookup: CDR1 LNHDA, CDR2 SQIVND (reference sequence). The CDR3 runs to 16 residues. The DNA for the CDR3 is TGTGCCAGTAGGGTTCAACAGAGCGCGATAAAAAACATTCAGTACTTC. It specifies CASRVQQSAIKNIQYF. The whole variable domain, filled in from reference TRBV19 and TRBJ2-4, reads DGGITQSPKYLFRKEGQNVTLSCEQNLNHDAMYWYRQDPGQGLRLIYYSQIVNDFQKGDIAEGYSVSREKKESFPLTVTSAQKNPTAFYLCASRVQQSAIKNIQYFGAGTRLSVL.

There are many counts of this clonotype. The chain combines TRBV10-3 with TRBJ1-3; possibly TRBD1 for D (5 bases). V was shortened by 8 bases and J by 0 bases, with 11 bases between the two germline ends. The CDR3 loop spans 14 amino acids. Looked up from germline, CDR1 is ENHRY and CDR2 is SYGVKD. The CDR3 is CAIGGTASGNTIYF. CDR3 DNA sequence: TGTGCCATCGGCGGGACTGCCTCTGGAAACACCATATATTTT.

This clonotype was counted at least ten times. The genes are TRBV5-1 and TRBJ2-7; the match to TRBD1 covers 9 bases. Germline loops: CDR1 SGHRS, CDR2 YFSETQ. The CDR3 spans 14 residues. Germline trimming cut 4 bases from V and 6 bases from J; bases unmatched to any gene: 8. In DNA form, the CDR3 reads TGCGCCAGCAGCGAGCTACAGGGGGCGGGCGAGCAGTACTTC. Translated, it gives CASSELQGAGEQYF.

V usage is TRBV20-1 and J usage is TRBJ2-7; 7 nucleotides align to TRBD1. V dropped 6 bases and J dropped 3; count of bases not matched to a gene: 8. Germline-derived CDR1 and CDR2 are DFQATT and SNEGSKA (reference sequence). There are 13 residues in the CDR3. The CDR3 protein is CSAEPGQHYEQYF. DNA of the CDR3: TGCAGTGCAGAACCGGGACAGCACTACGAGCAGTACTTC.

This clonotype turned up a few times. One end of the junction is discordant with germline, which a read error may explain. The CDR3 bases are TGCAACGTTGAAGATACCGGGACGGGCCCCCCAGATACGCAGTATTTT. Its protein is CNVEDTGTGPPDTQYF. The gene calls are TRBV29-1 and TRBJ2-3; D may be TRBD1 or TRBD2 (5 bases each). CDR3 size: 16 residues. CDR1 is SQVTM and CDR2 is ANQGSEA in the germline V gene.

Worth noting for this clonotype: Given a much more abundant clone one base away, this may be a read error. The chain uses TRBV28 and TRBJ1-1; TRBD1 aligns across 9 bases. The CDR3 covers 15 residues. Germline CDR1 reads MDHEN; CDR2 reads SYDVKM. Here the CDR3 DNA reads TGTGCCAGCAGTTTAACAGGGGGCGTGAACACTGCAGCTTTCTTT. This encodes CASSLTGGVNTAAFF.

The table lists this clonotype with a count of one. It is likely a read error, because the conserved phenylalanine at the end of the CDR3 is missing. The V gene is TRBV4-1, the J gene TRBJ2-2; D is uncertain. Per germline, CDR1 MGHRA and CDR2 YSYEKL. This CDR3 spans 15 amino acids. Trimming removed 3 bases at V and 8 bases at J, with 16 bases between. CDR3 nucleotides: TGCGCCAGCAGCCAGGCTAGTTGGGTCGCTGGGGAGCTGTTTTGT. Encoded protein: CASSQASWVAGELFC.

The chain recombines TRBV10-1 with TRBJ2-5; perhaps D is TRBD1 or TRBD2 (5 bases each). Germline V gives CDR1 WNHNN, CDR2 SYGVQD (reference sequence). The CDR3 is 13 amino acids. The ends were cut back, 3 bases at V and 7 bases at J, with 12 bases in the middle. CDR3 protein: CASSESGRVTQYF. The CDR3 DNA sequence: TGCGCCAGCAGTGAATCAGGGCGGGTGACCCAGTACTTC.

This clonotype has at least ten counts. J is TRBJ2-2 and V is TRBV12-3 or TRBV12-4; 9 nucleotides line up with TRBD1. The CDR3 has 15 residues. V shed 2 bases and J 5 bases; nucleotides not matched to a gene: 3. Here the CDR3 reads CASSLRQGGTGELFF. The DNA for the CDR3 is TGTGCCAGCAGTTTAAGACAGGGGGGGACCGGGGAGCTGTTTTTT.